This TCR beta chain was retrieved from a study of response to subunit inactivated influenza vaccine. Regarding the study as a whole: Only a handful of new T cells, the authors suggested, are recruited with each seasonal influenza vaccination.

With regard to this clonotype: What it binds is unknown.

TCRdb reprocessed the RT-PCR reads via MiXCR and lists one record per CDR3 protein. Of about 180,000 distinct CDR3 sequences in the sample, around 10% were seen once. The CDR3 length is 16 residues. With 1 base removed from V and 1 base from J, the gap between germline ends came to 16 bases. Germline V CDR1 and CDR2: GTSNPN, SVGIG (reference sequence). The sequences come from CD8+ T cells sorted from PBMCs, collected roughly 24 months after vaccination. The chain combines TRBV30 with TRBJ1-2, with unresolved D. This TCR was recovered from a man between 50 and 70 years old who received an inactivated influenza vaccine. CDR3 coding DNA: TGTGCCTGGAGTGGGGCCCGGGTCAGATTTAACTATGGCTACACCTTC. It encodes CAWSGARVRFNYGYTF.